Below are 12 T cell receptor beta chains sequenced from a single sample in a study of T cell repertoires in cytomegalovirus infection. The antigens these receptors bind are not known. In TCRdb, the reads were re-called with MiXCR into one record per CDR3 protein. In the table there are about a million distinct CDR3 sequences, around 31% of which are singletons. The sequences come from cultured CD8+ T cells from PBMCs, collected from culture after CMV antigen stimulation. These receptors were obtained from a human donor in good health (CMV status not recorded). Some clones in this sample may be carry-over from other donors' samples.

The V call is TRBV2, the J call TRBJ1-2; D is unclear. This CDR3 is 12 amino acids long. The germline gives CDR1 SNHLY, CDR2 FYNNEI. CDR3 DNA: TGTCCCTCTTATGGCGGTAACTATGGCTACACCTTC. It is translated as CPSYGGNYGYTF. The full variable domain, completed using reference TRBV2 and TRBJ1-2, is EPEVTQTPSHQVTQMGQEVILRCVPISNHLYFYWYRQILGQKVEFLVSFYNNEISEKSEIFDDQFSVERPDGSNFTLKIRSTKLEDSAMYFCPSYGGNYGYTFGSGTRLTVV.

Many counts were recorded for this clonotype. The chain links TRBV7-2 to TRBJ2-1; the D gene is possibly TRBD1 (7 bases). The CDR3 spans 17 residues. Germline CDR1 and CDR2: SGHTA and FQGNSA. Trimming left V 1 base short and J 4 bases short, with 17 bases between. The CDR3 loop is CASSLVWQGGIYNEQFF. CDR3 sequence (DNA): TGTGCCAGCAGCTTAGTTTGGCAGGGGGGCATATACAATGAGCAGTTCTTC.

CDR3 sequence: CATSDDRAYNEQFF. CDR3 in DNA: TGTGCCACCAGTGACGACAGGGCCTACAATGAGCAGTTCTTC. The chain combines TRBV24-1 with TRBJ2-1; TRBD1 agrees at 7 bases. CDR3 length: 14 residues. The V gene's germline CDR1 is KGHDR and CDR2 SFDVKD. V shed 4 bases and J 2 bases; nucleotides not matched to a gene: 1.

This clonotype was detected a few times. The chain carries TRBV11-3 and TRBJ2-3; D gene ambiguous. This CDR3 contains 15 residues. Trimming removed 5 bases from V and 5 bases from J, with 17 bases in between. Germline V gives CDR1 SGHNT, CDR2 YENEEA. The CDR3 here is CASSPYGSGGDTQYF. Written as DNA, the CDR3 is TGTGCCAGCAGCCCCTATGGATCCGGCGGAGATACGCAGTATTTT.

The CDR3 sequence: CASSAGFGANYGYTF. The CDR3 coding sequence is TGTGCCAGTTCAGCAGGGTTCGGAGCTAACTATGGCTACACCTTC. The V and J genes are TRBV19 and TRBJ1-2, with D perhaps matching TRBD1 (5 bases). CDR1 and CDR2 (germline): LNHDA, SQIVND (reference sequence). V lost 8 bases, J lost 0 bases, and 16 bases lay in between. The CDR3 length is 15 residues.

In the case of this clonotype: This may be a read error: a much more frequent sequence differs by one nucleotide. V gene TRBV7-2 combines with J gene TRBJ2-5; TRBD1 might be the D (6 bases). Per the germline V gene, CDR1 is SGHTA and CDR2 is FQGNSA. V shed 5 bases and J shed 1 base, with 17 bases lying between them. This CDR3 has 16 residues. The chain's CDR3 is CASSPGHGIPQETQYF. Here the CDR3 DNA reads TGTGCCAGCAGCCCGGGACATGGCATCCCCCAAGAGACCCAGTACTTC.

This clonotype was recorded many times. The genes are TRBV6-4 and TRBJ2-3; a possible D gene is TRBD2 (7 bases). V was pared by 2 bases and J by 2 bases, with 8 bases between. Germline loops: CDR1 MRHNA, CDR2 SNTAGT. This CDR3 region has 14 residues. This CDR3 reads CASSDGGATDTQYF. CDR3 in DNA: TGTGCCAGCAGTGACGGGGGGGCCACAGATACGCAGTATTTT.

This clonotype has a count of ten or more. The V and J genes are TRBV7-9 and TRBJ2-7; 9 bases line up with TRBD1. There are 16 residues in the CDR3. Germline V gene lookup returns CDR1 SEHNR and CDR2 FQNEAQ (reference sequence). V was pared by 2 bases and J by 0 bases, with 5 bases of the junction left unmatched. CDR3 nucleotide sequence: TGTGCCAGCAGCTTATGGGGACAGGGACCCTCCTACGAGCAGTACTTC. It is translated as CASSLWGQGPSYEQYF. The full variable domain, in which reference TRBV7-9 and TRBJ2-7 provide the parts outside the CDR3, is DTGVSQNPRHKITKRGQNVTFRCDPISEHNRLYWYRQTLGQGPEFLTYFQNEAQLEKSRLLSDRFSAERPKGSFSTLEIQRTEQGDSAMYLCASSLWGQGPSYEQYFGPGTRLTVT.

J is TRBJ2-3 and V is TRBV28; D unclear. CDR1 is MDHEN and CDR2 is SYDVKM in the germline V gene. The CDR3 contains 14 residues. The ends were cut back, 5 bases at V and 8 bases at J, with 17 bases in the middle. CDR3 nucleotides: TGTGCCAGCAGTCTCCTCCCCTCTCCCGGTACGCAGTATTTT. It codes for CASSLLPSPGTQYF.

This chain uses TRBV6-2 or TRBV6-3 with TRBJ1-2, with unresolved D. Germline CDR1 reads MNHEY; CDR2 reads SVGEGT. Trimming shortened V by 2 bases and J by 8 bases, and 15 bases separated the two germline ends. This CDR3 comprises 14 residues. CDR3 nucleotides: TGTGCCAGCAGTTACAGGGCGGAGGCTAAAGGCTACACCTTC. Its translation is CASSYRAEAKGYTF.

V is TRBV9 and J is TRBJ2-1; tentative D call: TRBD2 (6 bases). The germline V gene has CDR1 SGDLS and CDR2 YYNGEE. V was trimmed by 1 base and J by 8 bases, leaving 7 bases between them. The CDR3 is made up of 12 amino acids. This CDR3 reads CASSVRGYEQFF. In nucleotides, the CDR3 is TGTGCCAGCAGCGTACGGGGGTATGAGCAGTTCTTC.

The rearrangement links TRBV6-1 to TRBJ2-5; D is unresolved. Germline V CDR1 and CDR2: MNHNS, SASEGT. This CDR3 has 15 amino acids. Trimming removed 2 bases from V and 4 bases from J, with 14 bases in between. The CDR3 loop reads CASSELGPSGETQYF. The DNA of the CDR3 is TGTGCCAGCAGTGAACTGGGTCCAAGTGGAGAGACCCAGTACTTC.